This T cell receptor (beta chain) was identified in a study of cytomegalovirus exposure and HLA in healthy donors. General study points: Three chains linked to CMV were shown in vitro to be specific for CMV antigens.

The repertoire was sequenced with immunoSEQ multiplex PCR; TCRdb's copy has only in-frame clones and lacks some. The sample shows about 71,000 clones, about 94% of them seen only once. Germline-derived CDR1 and CDR2 are SGHAT and FQNNGV. The junction had 10 bases not matched to a gene; V was cut back by 6 bases and J by 13 bases. This CDR3 spans 14 amino acids. The donors were in the 120-subject validation cohort, distinct from the 666-subject first cohort. Points on this clone: Its cognate antigen is unknown.

Sequenced: PBMCs. The chain employs TRBV11-2 and TRBJ2-3; 13 bases are shared with TRBD2. This sequence originates from a woman aged 18-29 years in good health and CMV-seronegative. CDR3 sequence: CASRQNGLAGEKYF. DNA for the CDR3: TGTGCCAGCAGGCAAAACGGACTAGCGGGAGAGAAGTATTTT.